One sample yielded the 21 T cell receptor beta chains listed below, sequenced in a study of T-cell memory formation after mild COVID-19. A single record per CDR3 protein comes from TCRdb applying MiXCR to the 5' RACE reads. The profile shows 450,000 or so distinct CDR3 sequences, about 23% of them singletons. The sequenced sample was PBMCs or a T cell subset sorted from them (not recorded which). These receptor sequences come from an adult woman who had mild COVID-19 (a few samples of this study predate the infection). Cell type and time point are not known.

This clonotype was seen more than once but under ten times. V gene TRBV12-3 or TRBV12-4 combines with J gene TRBJ2-2; D is unclear. The CDR3 consists of 13 residues. V lost 8 bases and J 3 bases, leaving 10 bases between the germline ends. CDR3 bases: TGTGCCAGCCGAAATCCCGACACCGGGGAGCTGTTTTTT. Protein product: CASRNPDTGELFF.

The table lists this clonotype with a few counts. V and J are TRBV5-1 and TRBJ2-4, with D possibly matching TRBD1 (6 bases). V dropped 3 bases and J dropped 1 base, with 17 bases sitting between them. The germline V gene encodes CDR1 SGHRS and CDR2 YFSETQ. The length of the CDR3 is 17 residues. CDR3 in amino acids: CASSSTQQGWAKNIQYF. CDR3 bases: TGCGCCAGCAGCTCAACGCAACAGGGTTGGGCCAAAAACATTCAGTACTTC.

This clonotype occurred a few times. J is TRBJ1-1 and V is TRBV29-1, with 7 positions matching TRBD1. Germline lookup yields CDR1 SQVTM and CDR2 ANQGSEA. CDR3 length equals 13 residues. The V gene end was trimmed by 4 bases and the J gene end by 5 bases; junction bases not matched to a gene: 7. The CDR3: CSVGQGVVTEAFF. The CDR3, as DNA: TGCAGCGTTGGGCAGGGGGTGGTGACTGAAGCTTTCTTT.

This clonotype came up many times. V is TRBV5-1 and J is TRBJ2-1, with 8 nucleotides matching TRBD1. This CDR3 has 13 residues. CDR1 and CDR2 (germline): SGHRS, YFSETQ. The V gene end was trimmed by 6 bases and the J gene end by 10 bases; junction bases not matched to a gene: 9. The DNA of the CDR3 is TGCGCCAGCAACAGGGGGGAAACGGGGGAGCAGTTCTTC. Amino acids: CASNRGETGEQFF.

The chain is built from TRBV3-1 and TRBJ2-3; tentatively, D is TRBD2 (6 bases). Germline CDR1 is LGHDT and CDR2 is YNNKEL (reference sequence). The V end lost 6 bases, the J end lost 0 bases, and 16 bases lay between the germline ends. The CDR3 is 16 residues long. The CDR3 spells CASSRGITRSTDTQYF. CDR3 in DNA: TGTGCCAGCAGTCGCGGGATTACCCGAAGCACAGATACGCAGTATTTT.

This clonotype was observed at least ten times. The chain couples TRBV5-1 to TRBJ2-7; D is uncertain. Germline V CDR1 and CDR2: SGHRS, YFSETQ. This CDR3 has 12 residues. Trimming took 2 bases from V and 2 from J, leaving 5 bases between them. In nucleotides, the CDR3 is TGCGCCAGCAGCTTAAGGACCTACGAGCAGTACTTC. It encodes CASSLRTYEQYF.

This chain joins TRBV20-1 and TRBJ1-4; TRBD1 matches 8 bases. V was pared by 1 base and J by 5 bases, with 15 bases of the junction left unmatched. The CDR3 is 18 amino acids. Per the germline V gene, CDR1 is DFQATT and CDR2 is SNEGSKA (reference sequence). The CDR3 here is CSARGGGQGGLSNEKLFF. Written as DNA, the CDR3 is TGCAGTGCTAGAGGAGGAGGACAGGGCGGACTTTCAAATGAAAAACTGTTTTTT.

This clonotype came up many times. V usage is TRBV20-1 and J usage is TRBJ1-6; maybe TRBD1 (5 bases). Trimming took 1 base from V and 7 from J, leaving 17 bases between them. Germline-derived CDR1 and CDR2 are DFQATT and SNEGSKA (reference sequence). The CDR3 is 16 amino acids. CDR3 DNA: TGCAGTGCTAGAGGGCCTTTGGAGACAGACAATTCACCCCTCCACTTT. The encoded protein is CSARGPLETDNSPLHF.

The V call is TRBV20-1, the J call TRBJ1-3; perhaps TRBD1 as D (5 bases). Germline V gives CDR1 DFQATT, CDR2 SNEGSKA (reference sequence). Deletions cut 6 bases from V and 4 bases from J, with 13 bases between. The CDR3 contains 13 residues. The DNA for the CDR3 is TGCAGTGCCGGGACCTCTCTAGGAAACACCATATATTTT. Translation: CSAGTSLGNTIYF.

J is TRBJ2-7 and V is TRBV6-5; 12 bases agree with TRBD1. This CDR3 is built from 15 residues. V was clipped by 4 bases and J by 5 bases; unmatched bases: 6. In germline, CDR1 is MNHEY, CDR2 SVGAGI. CDR3 sequence (DNA): TGTGCCAGCAGTTTCCGGGACAGGGGGCAGGACGAGCAGTACTTC. Translating gives CASSFRDRGQDEQYF.

This clonotype was observed a few times. The CDR3 is CSATRAGAYNEQFF. DNA for the CDR3: TGCAGTGCCACCCGAGCGGGGGCATACAATGAGCAGTTCTTC. This sequence joins TRBV20-1 and TRBJ2-1, with 8 bases matching TRBD2. V trimming: 6 bases; J trimming: 4 bases; junction bases outside the gene matches: 8. The CDR3 is 14 residues long. CDR1 DFQATT and CDR2 SNEGSKA come from the germline V gene (reference sequence).

V and J are TRBV7-7 and TRBJ2-7; TRBD2 aligns across 7 bases. Per germline, CDR1 SSHAT and CDR2 FNYEAQ (reference sequence). Germline trimming cut 5 bases from V and 6 bases from J; bases unmatched to any gene: 10. CDR3 size: 14 residues. DNA for the CDR3: TGTGCCAGCAGCCCTAGCGGCCGGTCGGGCGAGCAGTACTTC. Protein: CASSPSGRSGEQYF. The full variable domain, its missing parts supplied by reference TRBV7-7 and TRBJ2-7, is GAGVSQSPRYKVTKRGQDVTLRCDPISSHATLYWYQQALGQGPEFLTYFNYEAQPDKSGLPSDRFSAERPEGSISTLTIQRTEQRDSAMYRCASSPSGRSGEQYFGPGTRLTVT.

A few counts support this clonotype. The rearrangement links TRBV10-3 to TRBJ1-1, with D tentatively TRBD1 (5 bases). The germline CDR1 and CDR2 sequences are ENHRY and SYGVKD. CDR3 length equals 14 residues. The V end lost 5 bases, the J end lost 1 base, and 11 bases lay between the germline ends. CDR3 residues: CAISSAGGNTEAFF. The DNA for the CDR3 is TGTGCCATCAGTTCCGCCGGGGGGAACACTGAAGCTTTCTTT.

The chain couples TRBV5-1 to TRBJ2-1, with TRBD2 as a possible D gene (5 bases). V lost 4 bases to trimming and J lost 0 bases, with 14 bases between them. The CDR3 contains 16 residues. CDR1 and CDR2 from the germline V gene are SGHRS and YFSETQ. The CDR3 protein is CASSPPGISSYNEQFF. The CDR3 DNA is TGCGCCAGCAGCCCCCCCGGGATAAGCTCCTACAATGAGCAGTTCTTC.

This clonotype was seen a handful of times. This chain joins TRBV6-6 and TRBJ2-1; 13 bases map to TRBD2. The germline V gene has CDR1 MNHNY and CDR2 SVGAGI (reference sequence). The J segment lost 2 bases and the V segment lost 0 bases, leaving 13 bases of the junction unmatched. The CDR3 is 21 residues long. CDR3 loop: CASSYSVVSGLAGTPYNEQFF. The DNA of the CDR3 is TGTGCCAGCAGTTACTCGGTTGTTTCGGGACTAGCGGGAACCCCCTACAATGAGCAGTTCTTC.

CDR3 loop: CASSFGGDRGHEQYF. CDR3 DNA sequence: TGTGCCAGCAGCTTCGGAGGAGACAGGGGCCACGAGCAGTACTTC. The rearrangement links TRBV13 to TRBJ2-7; TRBD1 matches at 8 bases. Trimming at V came to 3 bases and at J to 5 bases, leaving 9 bases not matched to a gene. The CDR3 consists of 15 residues. CDR1 and CDR2 (germline): PRHDT, FYEKMQ (reference sequence). The variable domain in full, completed from reference TRBV13 and TRBJ2-7, reads AAGVIQSPRHLIKEKRETATLKCYPIPRHDTVYWYQQGPGQDPQFLISFYEKMQSDKGSIPDRFSAQQFSDYHSELNMSSLELGDSALYFCASSFGGDRGHEQYFGPGTRLTVT.

The DNA of the CDR3 is TGTGCCAGCAGTTCGAGTAACCCGTCCTACGAGCAGTACTTC. Residues: CASSSSNPSYEQYF. The genes are TRBV27 and TRBJ2-7; D uncertain. This CDR3 spans 14 amino acids. Trimming shortened V by 4 bases and J by 1 base, and 11 bases separated the two germline ends. Germline V gene lookup returns CDR1 MNHEY and CDR2 SMNVEV (reference sequence).

The sample holds a few counts of this clonotype. The gene calls are TRBV20-1 and TRBJ2-6; D perhaps matches TRBD1 (6 bases). Germline values: CDR1 DFQATT, CDR2 SNEGSKA (reference sequence). The CDR3 runs to 16 residues. The ends were cut back, 5 bases at V and 2 bases at J, with 16 bases in the middle. The CDR3 spells CSAPAQGPPGANVLTF. DNA for the CDR3: TGCAGTGCTCCGGCCCAGGGGCCACCTGGGGCCAACGTCCTGACTTTC.

This rearrangement joins TRBV20-1 to TRBJ1-2; the D gene is possibly TRBD1 (5 bases). Per the germline V gene, CDR1 is DFQATT and CDR2 is SNEGSKA (reference sequence). V was shortened by 5 bases and J by 7 bases, with 14 bases between the two germline ends. The CDR3 loop spans 12 amino acids. CDR3 residues: CSARTKRGGYTF. For the CDR3, the DNA is TGCAGTGCTCGGACTAAGAGGGGTGGCTACACCTTC.

The chain recombines TRBV29-1 with TRBJ2-1; 10 bases map to TRBD2. Trimming removed 4 bases from V and 5 bases from J; junction bases left unmatched: 5. Germline V gene lookup returns CDR1 SQVTM and CDR2 ANQGSEA. The CDR3 runs to 14 residues. Here the CDR3 reads CSVVGLALDNEQFF. CDR3 sequence (DNA): TGCAGCGTTGTGGGACTAGCGCTCGACAATGAGCAGTTCTTC.

This chain connects TRBV7-6 to TRBJ2-2, with 8 bases aligning to TRBD1. The V gene's germline CDR1 is SGHVS and CDR2 FNYEAQ. The V and J ends lost 1 base and 1 base, in that order; junction bases with no gene match: 5. This CDR3 spans 17 amino acids. The CDR3 nucleotides are TGTGCCAGCAGCTTAGGCTCCGGGACAGGGAACACCGGGGAGCTGTTTTTT. This gives the protein CASSLGSGTGNTGELFF.